The next 30 T cell receptor beta chains were all read from a single sample in a study of cytomegalovirus exposure and HLA in healthy donors. PCR amplification relied on 60 Vbeta primers (plus 13 Jbeta primers). Assay: immunoSEQ multiplex PCR; the TCRdb copy retains only in-frame clones and omits some. The sample records 170,000 or so clones, 65% to 85% being singletons. Sequencing was done on a sample of PBMCs. The receptors were gathered from a male donor in good health and CMV-seropositive.

The chain is built from TRBV7-2 and TRBJ2-2, with TRBD2 matching over 13 bases. The CDR3 is 16 residues long. Germline V gene sequence: CDR1 SGHTA, CDR2 FQGNSA. The trim removed 5 bases at V and 4 bases at J, leaving 4 bases unmatched. In nucleotides, the CDR3 is TGTGCCAGCAGCGCGGGACTAGCGGGACTCACCGGGGAGCTGTTTTTT. This codes for CASSAGLAGLTGELFF. Variable domain in full (rest from reference TRBV7-2 and TRBJ2-2): GAGVSQSPSNKVTEKGKDVELRCDPISGHTALYWYRQSLGQGLEFLIYFQGNSAPDKSGLPSDRFSAERTGGSVSTLTIQRTQQEDSAVYLCASSAGLAGLTGELFFGEGSRLTVL.

This clone was picked up one time. The chain is built from TRBV4-3 and TRBJ2-7, with TRBD1 matching over 7 bases. The CDR3 length is 14 residues. Germline assignment: CDR1 LGHNA and CDR2 YSLEER. V dropped 4 bases and J dropped 3; count of bases not matched to a gene: 6. The CDR3 DNA follows: TGCGCCAGCAGCCTTCTCCGGGACAGCTACGAGCAGTACTTC. It specifies CASSLLRDSYEQYF.

This clone has more than one count but fewer than ten. In nucleotides, the CDR3 is TGTGCCAGCCACAGTCCCGGGACAGGGGCCCCGTATAGATATTCACCCCTCCACTTT. Its protein product is CASHSPGTGAPYRYSPLHF. The genes are TRBV7-2 and TRBJ1-6, with TRBD1 matching 10 bases. V shed 8 bases and J 8 bases; nucleotides not matched to a gene: 21. CDR1 and CDR2 from the germline V gene are SGHTA and FQGNSA. This CDR3 region has 19 residues.

The chain couples TRBV18 to TRBJ2-5; 8 bases line up with TRBD1. The CDR3 consists of 15 residues. Germline V CDR1 and CDR2: KGHSH, LQKENI. Trimming at V came to 2 bases and at J to 3 bases, leaving 5 bases not matched to a gene. CDR3 loop: CASSPSAQGEETQYF. CDR3 nucleotide sequence: TGTGCCAGCTCACCATCCGCACAGGGGGAAGAGACCCAGTACTTC.

The rearrangement uses TRBV28 and TRBJ1-1; a possible D gene is TRBD1 (5 bases). V was clipped by 5 bases and J by 1 base, with 14 bases between them. The CDR3 is 15 residues long. Germline CDR1 MDHEN, CDR2 SYDVKM. The CDR3 loop reads CASSEAKGPNTEAFF. The CDR3 DNA reads as TGTGCCAGCAGTGAAGCGAAGGGGCCGAACACTGAAGCTTTCTTT.

The chain has TRBV5-5 and TRBJ1-5, with D uncertain. Germline V gene lookup returns CDR1 SGHKS and CDR2 YYEKEE (reference sequence). V gave up 4 bases and J gave up 1 base, with 12 bases separating them. The CDR3 runs 15 residues. The CDR3 is CASSPDGLSNQPQHF. CDR3 bases: TGTGCCAGCAGCCCCGATGGACTGAGCAATCAGCCCCAGCATTTT.

In DNA form, the CDR3 reads TGTGCCAGCCGGGGGACCGGGAGTTGGGAGACCCAGTACTTC. Encoded protein: CASRGTGSWETQYF. This chain connects TRBV2 to TRBJ2-5, with D possibly being TRBD2 (6 bases). The germline V gene has CDR1 SNHLY and CDR2 FYNNEI. The CDR3 loop spans 14 amino acids. V shed 8 bases and J shed 5 bases, with 18 bases lying between them.

This clone was seen a few times. The genes are TRBV5-5 and TRBJ1-5, with 9 bases aligning to TRBD1. Germline V gene data show CDR1 as SGHKS and CDR2 as YYEKEE (reference sequence). The CDR3 is made up of 14 amino acids. V gave up 3 bases and J gave up 3 bases; unmatched junction bases: 1. The CDR3 DNA sequence: TGTGCCAGCAGCTGGGACAGGGACAATCAGCCCCAGCATTTT. Amino acids: CASSWDRDNQPQHF.

A word on this clone: The germline gene is not matched at one end of the junction; a read error may be the cause. V gene TRBV7-9 combines with J gene TRBJ2-1, with 7 bases matching TRBD2. The germline V gene encodes CDR1 SEHNR and CDR2 FQNEAQ (reference sequence). The CDR3 extends over 18 amino acids. The DNA of the CDR3 is TGTTCCAGCCGACCTAGAGAGAAGCGGGATCCCCGGCACAATGAGCAGTTCTTC. Translated, it gives CSSRPREKRDPRHNEQFF.

The chain joins TRBV2 to TRBJ1-1; 7 bases line up with TRBD1. Germline V CDR1 and CDR2: SNHLY, FYNNEI. J lost 6 bases, V lost 0 bases, and 7 bases had no gene match. CDR3 length: 15 amino acids. CDR3 nucleotides: TGTGCCAGCAGTGAAGCACCAGGGGGATATTCTGAAGCTTTCTTT. Translating it yields CASSEAPGGYSEAFF.

This clone was observed a few times. This chain connects TRBV7-2 to TRBJ2-2, with TRBD1 identical over 10 bases. The CDR3 runs to 15 residues. Germline values: CDR1 SGHTA, CDR2 FQGNSA. V shed 3 bases, J shed 7 bases, and the junction held 5 bases outside the gene matches. The CDR3 reads CASSLRGQGHGELFF. The CDR3 nucleotides read TGTGCCAGCAGCTTGAGGGGACAGGGGCACGGGGAGCTGTTTTTT.

V gene TRBV5-1 combines with J gene TRBJ2-5; 7 bases match TRBD2. V gave up 4 bases and J gave up 3 bases; unmatched junction bases: 12. In germline, CDR1 is SGHRS, CDR2 YFSETQ. This CDR3 has 16 residues. As DNA, the CDR3 is TGCGCCAGCAGCCGGCTGGTAGCGGGCGGTAAAGAGACCCAGTACTTC. Amino acid sequence: CASSRLVAGGKETQYF.

This clone was detected a few times. The J gene is TRBJ1-4, the V gene TRBV18, with TRBD1 as a possible D gene (6 bases). V was shortened by 6 bases and J by 5 bases, with 16 bases between the two germline ends. CDR1 is KGHSH, CDR2 LQKENI, per germline. This CDR3 is built from 15 residues. The CDR3 region is CASSPKKGVNEKLFF. In DNA form, the CDR3 reads TGTGCCAGCTCCCCGAAAAAGGGGGTGAATGAAAAACTGTTTTTT.

The chain is built from TRBV5-1 and TRBJ2-7; D might be TRBD1 (6 bases). In germline, CDR1 is SGHRS, CDR2 YFSETQ. The germline V and J ends were trimmed by 4 bases and 1 base, with 18 bases remaining between them. The CDR3 runs to 16 residues. CDR3 DNA sequence: TGCGCCAGCAGCCTCATTGGTGGACAGCTTTCCTACGAGCAGTACTTC. Amino acids: CASSLIGGQLSYEQYF. The complete variable domain, with remaining parts taken from reference TRBV5-1 and TRBJ2-7, reads KAGVTQTPRYLIKTRGQQVTLSCSPISGHRSVSWYQQTPGQGLQFLFEYFSETQRNKGNFPGRFSGRQFSNSRSEMNVSTLELGDSALYLCASSLIGGQLSYEQYFGPGTRLTVT.

The table lists this clone with a few counts. The chain recombines TRBV14 with TRBJ1-2; 7 bases align to TRBD1. The junction had 8 bases not matched to a gene; V was cut back by 4 bases and J by 3 bases. This CDR3 is 15 amino acids long. From germline, CDR1 is SGHDN and CDR2 FVKESK. The chain's CDR3 is CASSPTTGSYYGYTF. Written as DNA, the CDR3 is TGTGCCAGCAGCCCAACGACAGGGTCTTACTATGGCTACACCTTC.

About this clone itself: One end of the junction does not line up with germline, which may come from a read error. This chain links TRBV7-9 with TRBJ1-1, with D possibly matching TRBD1 (5 bases). From germline, CDR1 is SEHNR and CDR2 FQNEAQ (reference sequence). The CDR3 consists of 15 residues. CDR3: CSSSLAGQHQDEAFF. CDR3 sequence (DNA): TGTTCCAGCAGCTTAGCGGGGCAGCATCAGGATGAAGCTTTCTTT.

The rearrangement joins TRBV30 to TRBJ2-5; 7 bases map to TRBD2. Germline loops: CDR1 GTSNPN, CDR2 SVGIG (reference sequence). J was trimmed by 11 bases and V by 7 bases; bases with no gene match: 13. CDR3 length: 12 residues. CDR3: CALAQARGEQYF. The CDR3 DNA reads as TGTGCCTTAGCGCAGGCCCGGGGGGAGCAGTACTTC. Full variable domain (rest looked up from reference TRBV30 and TRBJ2-5): SQTIHQWPATLVQPVGSPLSLECTVEGTSNPNLYWYRQAAGRGLQLLFYSVGIGQISSEVPQNLSASRPQDRQFILSSKKLLLSDSGFYLCALAQARGEQYFGPGTRLLVL.

The genes are TRBV30 and TRBJ2-1; D unclear. From germline, CDR1 is GTSNPN and CDR2 SVGIG (reference sequence). CDR3 length equals 14 residues. V lost 4 bases and J lost 2, with 12 bases in between. The CDR3 protein is CAWKGAPTYNEQFF. Written as DNA, the CDR3 is TGTGCCTGGAAAGGAGCGCCTACCTACAATGAGCAGTTCTTC.

This clone was picked up one time. Other DNA sequences of this sample code for an identical CDR3. The chain combines TRBV6-6 with TRBJ1-2; no reliable D call. The CDR3 is made up of 16 amino acids. Deletions cut 2 bases from V and 6 bases from J, with 19 bases between. Germline lookup yields CDR1 MNHNY and CDR2 SVGAGI (reference sequence). CDR3 residues: CASSYPEEAGRDGYTF. The CDR3 bases are TGTGCCAGCAGTTACCCGGAGGAGGCCGGGAGGGATGGCTACACCTTC.

The chain combines TRBV2 with TRBJ1-6, with a possible D match to TRBD1 (6 bases). The length of the CDR3 is 11 residues. The V end was cut by 7 bases, the J end by 13 bases, with 11 bases between. Germline V gene data show CDR1 as SNHLY and CDR2 as FYNNEI. The CDR3 reads CASTSGVPLHF. The DNA of the CDR3 is TGTGCCAGCACCTCAGGGGTCCCCCTCCACTTT. Using reference TRBV2 and TRBJ1-6 for the parts outside the CDR3, the full variable domain is EPEVTQTPSHQVTQMGQEVILRCVPISNHLYFYWYRQILGQKVEFLVSFYNNEISEKSEIFDDQFSVERPDGSNFTLKIRSTKLEDSAMYFCASTSGVPLHFGNGTRLTVT.

This clone was observed a single time. V usage is TRBV9 and J usage is TRBJ2-1, with 10 bases identical to TRBD1. V lost 2 bases to trimming and J lost 4 bases; unmatched junction nucleotides: 6. This CDR3 has 16 residues. The germline V gene has CDR1 SGDLS and CDR2 YYNGEE. The CDR3 spells CASSVPGTGDYNEQFF. The CDR3 DNA is TGTGCCAGCAGCGTCCCCGGGACAGGGGATTACAATGAGCAGTTCTTC.

The chain joins TRBV28 to TRBJ2-1, with 8 bases identical to TRBD2. Trimming cost V 5 bases and J 8 bases; bases outside gene matches: 11. CDR3 length equals 15 residues. CDR1 MDHEN and CDR2 SYDVKM come from the germline V gene. The CDR3 nucleotides are TGTGCCAGCAGTGCCGGGGCTAGCGGGCGGGATGAGCAGTTCTTC. Translated, it gives CASSAGASGRDEQFF.

The DNA for the CDR3 is TGTGCCAGCAGCGTAGGGGACTCGCGTTACCAAGAGACCCAGTACTTC. This translates into CASSVGDSRYQETQYF. The V call is TRBV9, the J call TRBJ2-5; D may be TRBD2 (6 bases). The V gene lost 0 bases and the J gene lost 0 bases, with 12 bases spanning the gap. Germline lookup yields CDR1 SGDLS and CDR2 YYNGEE. This CDR3 has 16 amino acids.

Concerning this clone: The junction departs from the called germline gene at one end, perhaps through a read error. The chain is built from TRBV7-9 and TRBJ2-7, with 9 nucleotides matching TRBD2. The CDR3 sequence is 15 residues long. Looked up from germline, CDR1 is SEHNR and CDR2 is FQNEAQ (reference sequence). CDR3 bases: TGTTCCAGCAGCTTACCAGCTAGCGGGGTCCACGAGCAGTACTTC. This sequence encodes CSSSLPASGVHEQYF. Full variable domain (missing parts from reference TRBV7-9 and TRBJ2-7): DTGVSQNPRHKITKRGQNVTFRCDPISEHNRLYWYRQTLGQGPEFLTYFQNEAQLEKSRLLSDRFSAERPKGSFSTLEIQRTEQGDSAMYLCSSSLPASGVHEQYFGPGTRLTVT.

In this sample, this clone turned up once. V usage is TRBV4-2 and J usage is TRBJ2-7, with D maybe TRBD2 (6 bases). In germline, CDR1 is LGHNA, CDR2 YNFKEQ. This CDR3 region has 15 residues. The germline V and J ends were trimmed by 4 bases and 7 bases, with 20 bases remaining between them. The CDR3 loop is CASSLASGPREEQYF. The CDR3 DNA follows: TGTGCCAGCAGCCTTGCATCGGGCCCCCGGGAGGAGCAGTACTTC.

V is TRBV29-1 and J is TRBJ1-1; 8 bases align to TRBD1. The trim removed 6 bases at V and 7 bases at J, leaving 4 bases unmatched. Germline-derived CDR1 and CDR2 are SQVTM and ANQGSEA. There are 11 residues in the CDR3. The CDR3: CSVGTGGEAFF. In DNA, the CDR3 is TGCAGCGTAGGGACAGGAGGTGAAGCTTTCTTT.

This clone was recorded only once. This rearrangement joins TRBV10-3 to TRBJ1-1; 7 bases are shared with TRBD1. The CDR3 covers 13 residues. Looked up from germline, CDR1 is ENHRY and CDR2 is SYGVKD. The junction had 5 bases not matched to a gene; V was cut back by 5 bases and J by 5 bases. The CDR3 DNA follows: TGTGCCATCAGTCCACAGGGGCGAACTGAAGCTTTCTTT. It yields the protein CAISPQGRTEAFF.

The chain links TRBV5-1 to TRBJ2-3, with TRBD2 matching 10 bases. With 4 bases clipped from V and 2 bases from J, the junction kept 7 bases outside the gene matches. CDR3 length: 16 residues. Germline CDR1 SGHRS, CDR2 YFSETQ. CDR3 residues: CASSAGTSVYTDTQYF. In DNA, the CDR3 is TGCGCCAGCAGCGCCGGGACTAGCGTATACACAGATACGCAGTATTTT.

The table lists this clone with a count of one. One end of the junction fails to match germline, which may point to a read error. This rearrangement joins TRBV7-7 to TRBJ2-2, with TRBD1 matching 8 bases. The CDR3 totals 14 residues. Germline CDR1 SSHAT, CDR2 FNYEAQ (reference sequence). The CDR3 nucleotides read TGTGCTAGCAGCACTAGGACAGGGTCCGGGGAGCTGTTTTTT. Translated, it gives CASSTRTGSGELFF.

The chain links TRBV15 to TRBJ2-3; 7 nucleotides align to TRBD2. Germline CDR1 reads LNHNV; CDR2 reads YYDKDF (reference sequence). Trimming cost V 5 bases and J 9 bases; bases outside gene matches: 2. CDR3 length: 11 amino acids. In DNA, the CDR3 is TGTGCCACCAGCGGACTAGACACGCAGTATTTT. It yields the protein CATSGLDTQYF.